This T cell receptor (beta chain) was sequenced during a study of cytomegalovirus exposure and HLA in healthy donors. Study-wide results and caveats: TCR beta V- and J-gene trimming, according to a later analysis, was linked to a missense DCLRE1C variant. Sequencing probably produced one cluster of sequence variants that were highly shared. Across donors, most TCRs were seen rarely, yet some public ones were widespread.

The CDR3 runs 17 residues. CDR1 is MGHRA and CDR2 is YSYEKL in the germline V gene. V gave up 0 bases and J gave up 6 bases; unmatched junction bases: 10. The study ran its PCR with 60 Vbeta and 13 Jbeta primers. Only in-frame clones appear in the TCRdb table, and some are missing; sequencing was by immunoSEQ multiplex PCR. In the table there are about 190,000 clones, under 85% of which are singletons. On this clone: As yet, its antigen is unknown.

The gene calls are TRBV4-1 and TRBJ2-3, with 9 bases lining up with TRBD2. Material: PBMCs. This receptor was obtained from a woman in her late teens or twenties in good health and CMV-seronegative. In DNA, the CDR3 is TGCGCCAGCAGCCAAGACTGGGTGGCTAGCGGGGCGGATACGCAGTATTTT. Amino acid sequence: CASSQDWVASGADTQYF.